The 12 T cell receptor beta chains presented below share a single source sample, sequenced in a study of OX40 agonist ivuxolimab in advanced cancers. The protocol was immunoSEQ multiplex PCR, while the TCRdb copy is restricted to in-frame clones and leaves out a portion. This sample carries some 63,000 clones, about 89% of them seen once, and the ten largest clones take roughly 5.2%. The sequenced sample was CD4+ or CD8+ T cells sorted from blood, obtained in a trial of the OX40 agonist ivuxolimab. These receptors were taken from an adult with an advanced solid tumor such as melanoma, head and neck, liver or kidney cancer.

The chain links TRBV7-9 to TRBJ2-7; D call uncertain. V dropped 5 bases and J dropped 0 bases, with 14 bases sitting between them. Per germline, CDR1 SEHNR and CDR2 FQNEAQ (reference sequence). The CDR3 covers 15 residues. The CDR3, as DNA: TGTGCCAGCAGCCCAAATGGCCTAAGCTCCTACGAGCAGTACTTC. Translated: CASSPNGLSSYEQYF. Supplemented by reference TRBV7-9 and TRBJ2-7, the full variable domain reads DTGVSQNPRHKITKRGQNVTFRCDPISEHNRLYWYRQTLGQGPEFLTYFQNEAQLEKSRLLSDRFSAERPKGSFSTLEIQRTEQGDSAMYLCASSPNGLSSYEQYFGPGTRLTVT.

In this sample, this clone turned up once. The chain carries TRBV5-1 and TRBJ2-7; D is unclear. V dropped 2 bases and J dropped 4 bases, with 19 bases sitting between them. The CDR3 runs to 16 residues. Germline assignment: CDR1 SGHRS and CDR2 YFSETQ. CDR3 sequence: CASSFLINHNRYEQYF. Here the CDR3 DNA reads TGCGCCAGCAGCTTCCTCATAAACCATAATCGGTACGAGCAGTACTTC. Variable domain in full (rest from reference TRBV5-1 and TRBJ2-7): KAGVTQTPRYLIKTRGQQVTLSCSPISGHRSVSWYQQTPGQGLQFLFEYFSETQRNKGNFPGRFSGRQFSNSRSEMNVSTLELGDSALYLCASSFLINHNRYEQYFGPGTRLTVT.

V gene TRBV9 combines with J gene TRBJ2-6; TRBD1 aligns across 8 bases. The CDR3 extends over 17 amino acids. The germline gives CDR1 SGDLS, CDR2 YYNGEE. J was trimmed by 0 bases and V by 4 bases; bases with no gene match: 6. The CDR3 DNA is TGTGCCAGCAGCCCGGGACAGGAGACCTCTGGGGCCAACGTCCTGACTTTC. Translating it yields CASSPGQETSGANVLTF. The entire variable domain, with the rest obtained from reference TRBV9 and TRBJ2-6, is as follows: DSGVTQTPKHLITATGQRVTLRCSPRSGDLSVYWYQQSLDQGLQFLIQYYNGEERAKGNILERFSAQQFPDLHSELNLSSLELGDSALYFCASSPGQETSGANVLTFGAGSRLTVL.

For the CDR3, the DNA is TGTGCCAGCAGCTTGAGTGGCAACCCCATGGGGAATGAGCAGTTCTTC. Amino acids: CASSLSGNPMGNEQFF. The chain is built from TRBV7-9 and TRBJ2-1; no reliable D call. CDR1 and CDR2 (germline): SEHNR, FQNEAQ (reference sequence). The CDR3 totals 16 residues. Trimming took 3 bases from V and 7 from J, leaving 19 bases between them.

This chain joins TRBV5-1 and TRBJ2-7; D possibly matches TRBD1 or TRBD2 (5 bases each). The germline V gene has CDR1 SGHRS and CDR2 YFSETQ. V was clipped by 4 bases and J by 5 bases, with 16 bases between them. This CDR3 has 14 residues. As DNA, the CDR3 is TGCGCCAGCAGCCGCAGTGGGGGTGGGGACGAGCAGTACTTC. This sequence encodes CASSRSGGGDEQYF.

This sequence joins TRBV6-4 and TRBJ2-3; 9 nucleotides align to TRBD2. Trimming at V came to 7 bases and at J to 2 bases, leaving 4 bases not matched to a gene. The CDR3 loop spans 14 amino acids. Germline CDR1 is MRHNA and CDR2 is SNTAGT. This CDR3 reads CASKGGGATDTQYF. The CDR3, as DNA: TGTGCCAGCAAAGGCGGGGGGGCCACAGATACGCAGTATTTT.

The chain carries TRBV5-1 and TRBJ1-5, with 8 bases identical to TRBD1. After removal of 4 bases from V and 2 bases from J, the junction contained 2 bases not matched to a gene. This CDR3 is 14 amino acids long. The germline CDR1 and CDR2 sequences are SGHRS and YFSETQ. The CDR3 sequence is CASSLTGGNQPQHF. The CDR3 DNA reads as TGCGCCAGCAGCCTGACAGGGGGCAATCAGCCCCAGCATTTT.

This clone was detected a few times. The genes are TRBV15 and TRBJ2-3; D uncertain. The CDR3 spans 13 residues. The germline V gene encodes CDR1 LNHNV and CDR2 YYDKDF (reference sequence). V lost 1 base and J lost 7, with 9 bases in between. The CDR3: CATSRGRANTQYF. For the CDR3, the DNA is TGTGCCACCAGCAGAGGAAGGGCAAATACGCAGTATTTT.

This clone was seen just once. The junction departs from germline at one end; a sequencing error may be responsible. The V call is TRBV27, the J call TRBJ1-1, with no clear D. Per germline, CDR1 MNHEY and CDR2 SMNVEV (reference sequence). The CDR3 has 14 amino acids. The CDR3, as DNA: TGTGCCAGCAGTCCACGCTCTGGGCGGACGAAGCTTAGATTT. It codes for CASSPRSGRTKLRF.

The J gene is TRBJ2-1, the V gene TRBV6-5; D gene ambiguous. Trimming shortened V by 5 bases and J by 3 bases, and 14 bases separated the two germline ends. This CDR3 has 15 amino acids. Germline CDR1 reads MNHEY; CDR2 reads SVGAGI. Here the CDR3 reads CASSTGVGHYNEQFF. In DNA, the CDR3 is TGTGCCAGCAGTACGGGCGTGGGTCACTACAATGAGCAGTTCTTC.

In its sample, this clone was seen a few times. V gene TRBV27 combines with J gene TRBJ2-3, with 8 positions matching TRBD1. The CDR3 runs to 14 residues. J was trimmed by 4 bases and V by 6 bases; bases with no gene match: 6. CDR1 is MNHEY and CDR2 is SMNVEV in the germline V gene (reference sequence). CDR3 nucleotide sequence: TGTGCCAGCAGGCGACAGGGGAGTGCAGATACGCAGTATTTT. This codes for CASRRQGSADTQYF.

A single count supports this clone. This sequence joins TRBV28 and TRBJ1-5; D may be TRBD1 (5 bases). The V end was cut by 8 bases, the J end by 1 base, with 12 bases between. The CDR3 is made up of 14 amino acids. CDR1 and CDR2 (germline): MDHEN, SYDVKM. CDR3 nucleotides: TGTGCCAGCGGAAGGGGATGGAGCAATCAGCCCCAGCATTTT. Its protein is CASGRGWSNQPQHF.